This TCR beta chain appears in the sequencing data of a study of cytomegalovirus exposure and HLA in healthy donors. As for the study in general: Previous work identified roughly 120 million unique TCR beta sequences from about 200 million T cells.

Use of 60 Vbeta and 13 Jbeta primers characterized the PCR. Repertoires were generated with immunoSEQ multiplex PCR, while TCRdb's copy carries only in-frame clones and drops some. Seen here are about 140,000 clones, 79% observed once, and the top ten hold approximately 3%. A remark on this clone: Its antigen is unknown.

Study-level findings and limits: Later findings reportedly placed an Asian-associated ancestry cluster below the 666-donor mean for N-insertions. The study designated 150 to 200 TCR beta chains cytomegalovirus-associated.

V gave up 8 bases and J gave up 4 bases; unmatched junction bases: 18. Germline V gives CDR1 SNHLY, CDR2 FYNNEI. The CDR3 consists of 18 residues. The sample comprised PBMCs. This chain connects TRBV2 to TRBJ1-5, with 9 bases matching TRBD1. The receptor was isolated from a female donor in good health and CMV-seronegative. The CDR3 region has the DNA TGTGCCAGCTCCCCGGGACAGGGCGTAGAGGGGAAGAATCAGCCCCAGCATTTT. This translates into CASSPGQGVEGKNQPQHF.